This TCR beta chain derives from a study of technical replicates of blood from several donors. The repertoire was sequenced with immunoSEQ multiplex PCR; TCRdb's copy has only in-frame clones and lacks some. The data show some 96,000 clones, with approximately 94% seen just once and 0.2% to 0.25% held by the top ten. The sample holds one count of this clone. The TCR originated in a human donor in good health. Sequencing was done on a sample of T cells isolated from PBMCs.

In nucleotides, the CDR3 is TGTGCCAGCAGCCCTGGGACTAGCGGGAGGGGCGCCTACGAGCAGTACTTC. Translated, it gives CASSPGTSGRGAYEQYF. The chain uses TRBV13 and TRBJ2-7; 16 bases map to TRBD2. Trimming cost V 5 bases and J 2 bases; bases outside gene matches: 6. Germline values: CDR1 PRHDT, CDR2 FYEKMQ (reference sequence). The CDR3 sequence is 17 residues long.